This is a list of T cell receptor beta chains from one sample in a study of identical twins. Via MiXCR, TCRdb re-called the 5' RACE reads, giving one row per CDR3 protein. The table shows about 720,000 distinct CDR3 sequences, with roughly 20% occurring only once. The same data also went into a second study, on T cells expressing NK-cell markers.

Input material: PBMCs. Source of these receptors: a woman between 18 and 30 years old in good health. The CDR3 runs from the conserved cysteine through the conserved F or W. The D gene is left open where the match is weak. The listing skips clone size in some rows; elsewhere it reads once, few, many or a size class.

>TRBJ2-5|TRBD2|TRBV5-6|NA
TGTGCCAGCAGCACAATACCGGGACTAGAAGAGACCCAGTACTTC
CASSTIPGLEETQYF
>TRBJ2-1|NA|TRBV21-1|few
TGTGCCAGTTCCGTGAGGGTCCCCTACAATGAGCAGTTCTTC
CASSVRVPYNEQFF
>TRBJ2-2|NA|TRBV5-1|NA
TGCGCCAGCAGCTTGGTGGGAAAACGCACCGGGGAGCTGTTTTTT
CASSLVGKRTGELFF
>TRBJ2-5|TRBD2|TRBV29-1|NA
TGCAGCGTTGAAAGCGGGGCCGAGACCCAGTACTTC
CSVESGAETQYF
>TRBJ2-4|TRBD1|TRBV5-6|NA
TGTGCCAGCAGCACAGGACAGGGGTCGGACATTCAGTACTTC
CASSTGQGSDIQYF
>TRBJ2-7|NA|TRBV29-1|NA
TGCAGCGTTGAAGATCTGCGAGGGGGCGAGCAGTACTTC
CSVEDLRGGEQYF
>TRBJ1-2|NA|TRBV3-1|few
TGTGCCAGCAGCCAAGTTCGGCGGGGCTACACCTTC
CASSQVRRGYTF
>TRBJ2-7|NA|TRBV6-5|NA
TGTGCCAGCAGTTACGGTGGTTCGATCCACGAGCAGTACTTC
CASSYGGSIHEQYF
>TRBJ2-1|NA|TRBV5-1|NA
TGCGCCAGCAGCTCGGCAGATGGGGGGAAGCAGTTCTTC
CASSSADGGKQFF
>TRBJ2-3|NA|TRBV5-5|NA
TGTGCCAGCAGCTTCGTCGAAGGAAGCGATACGCAGTATTTT
CASSFVEGSDTQYF
>TRBJ2-7|NA|TRBV5-6|few
TGTGCCAGCACCGCCAGGGGAACCTACGAGCAGTACTTC
CASTARGTYEQYF
>TRBJ2-5|NA|TRBV29-1|few
TGCAGCGTTCTTACAGGGAGGGGCCAAGAGACCCAGTACTTC
CSVLTGRGQETQYF
>TRBJ2-7|TRBD1|TRBV6-1|NA
TGTGCCAGCTTCCGGGACAGGACATACGAGCAGTACTTC
CASFRDRTYEQYF
>TRBJ2-1|NA|TRBV24-1|NA
TGTGCCACCAGTGATCCCCCGGGGGCTGAGCAGTTCTTC
CATSDPPGAEQFF
>TRBJ1-2|NA|TRBV7-9|few
TGTGCCAGCAGCTGGGGGGACGGTTATGGCTACACCTTC
CASSWGDGYGYTF
>TRBJ2-3|NA|TRBV9|few
TGTGCCAGCAGCGGCGGGCGCACAGATACGCAGTATTTT
CASSGGRTDTQYF
>TRBJ1-2|NA|TRBV10-3|NA
TGTGCCATCAGTTTTGACAGTAACTATGGCTACACCTTC
CAISFDSNYGYTF
>TRBJ2-5|NA|TRBV12-3/TRBV12-4|NA
TGTGCCAGCAGTTCCCCCACCCAAGGGAAAGAGACCCAGTACTTC
CASSSPTQGKETQYF
>TRBJ1-6|NA|TRBV4-3|few
TGCGCCAGCAGCCAAGTTTGGAACAGGCGAGAGAAATCACCCCTCCACTTT
CASSQVWNRREKSPLHF
>TRBJ1-5|NA|TRBV20-1|NA
TGCAGTGCTAGAGGGGCCAGCAATCAGCCCCAGCATTTT
CSARGASNQPQHF
>TRBJ2-7|NA|TRBV6-2/TRBV6-3|NA
TGTGCCAGCAGTTACTCGAGAGGGAGCAGGGAGAACTACTACGAGCAGTACTTC
CASSYSRGSRENYYEQYF
>TRBJ2-5|TRBD1|TRBV12-5|NA
TGTGCTAGTGGTTTGGTAATGGGACAGGTCAGGGAGACCCAGTACTTC
CASGLVMGQVRETQYF
>TRBJ1-5|NA|TRBV5-6|few
TGTGCCAGCAGCTTGGGACCGGCTGCCTATAGCAATCAGCCCCAGCATTTT
CASSLGPAAYSNQPQHF
>TRBJ2-7|TRBD2|TRBV20-1|NA
TGCAGTGCTGGGGGTCTAGCGGGGTTCGAGCAGTACTTC
CSAGGLAGFEQYF
>TRBJ2-1|TRBD2|TRBV5-6|NA
TGTGCCAGCAGCCTCATAGCGGGAGGCTCCTACAATGAGCAGTTCTTC
CASSLIAGGSYNEQFF
>TRBJ2-1|TRBD2|TRBV7-2|few
TGTGCCAGCAGCTTAGTTGGACTAGCGGGACGAAATGAGCAGTTCTTC
CASSLVGLAGRNEQFF
>TRBJ2-3|TRBD2|TRBV3-1|few
TGTGCCAGCAGCCAGCACCTAGCGGGGGGGCTTACAGATACGCAGTATTTT
CASSQHLAGGLTDTQYF
>TRBJ2-1|NA|TRBV29-1|NA
TGCAGCGTTGAAGGGACCGCGAGCTCCTACAATGAGCAGTTCTTC
CSVEGTASSYNEQFF
>TRBJ2-7|NA|TRBV20-1|NA
TGCAGTGCTTATTCAGGGGAGATCTACGAGCAGTACTTC
CSAYSGEIYEQYF
>TRBJ2-3|NA|TRBV30|NA
TGTGCCTGGAGTGTAGACACAGCTCGCACAGATACGCAGTATTTT
CAWSVDTARTDTQYF
>TRBJ2-7|TRBD2|TRBV20-1|few
TGCAGTGCTGCCCGGGATAGCGGGAGTTCCGCCTTAGGCGAGCAGTACTTC
CSAARDSGSSALGEQYF
>TRBJ2-1|NA|TRBV11-3|NA
TGTGCCAGCAGCTTAGATCACGGCCCTGAGCAGTTCTTC
CASSLDHGPEQFF
>TRBJ2-7|TRBD2|TRBV6-2/TRBV6-3|few
TGTGCCAGCCTCCGGTACCCTGGGCTAGCGGGGGCCATTACCTACGAGCAGTACTTC
CASLRYPGLAGAITYEQYF
>TRBJ2-5|TRBD1|TRBV20-1|few
TGCAGTGCTCCCCGGATGACAGGGGGTGGGGAGACCCAGTACTTC
CSAPRMTGGGETQYF
>TRBJ2-3|TRBD2|TRBV10-3|few
TGTGCCATCAGTGAGTCGAACGGGGGGGCAAGAGATACGCAGTATTTT
CAISESNGGARDTQYF
>TRBJ1-1|NA|TRBV11-1|few
TGTGCCAGCAGCGACGGCATTTTTAAGGACACTGAAGCTTTCTTT
CASSDGIFKDTEAFF
>TRBJ2-5|NA|TRBV18|NA
TGTGCCAGCTCAGGCGTTAACCAAGAGACCCAGTACTTC
CASSGVNQETQYF
>TRBJ2-1|NA|TRBV2|once
TGTGCCAGCAGTGACAGGGAGTACAATGAGCAGTTCTTC
CASSDREYNEQFF
>TRBJ1-3|NA|TRBV4-3|few
TGCGCCAGCAGCCAGCGAGGAGGAAACACCATATATTTT
CASSQRGGNTIYF
>TRBJ2-1|NA|TRBV6-6|few
TGTGCCAGCAGTTACTCTAGTGATGAGCAGTTCTTC
CASSYSSDEQFF
>TRBJ2-5|TRBD2|TRBV12-3/TRBV12-4|NA
TGTGCCAGCAGTTTTAGCGGGAGGATATACCAAGAGACCCAGTACTTC
CASSFSGRIYQETQYF
>TRBJ2-1|TRBD2|TRBV7-6|NA
TGTGCCAGCAGCTTGGGACTAGCGGGAAACAATGAGCAGTCCTTC
CASSLGLAGNNEQSF
>TRBJ2-3|NA|TRBV7-6|many
TGTGCCAGCAGCTTATTAGGTGCCACAGATACGCAGTATTTT
CASSLLGATDTQYF
>TRBJ2-1|NA|TRBV3-1|NA
TGTGCCAGCAGCCAAATACGAGGGGACTACAATGAGCAGTTCTTC
CASSQIRGDYNEQFF
>TRBJ2-2|NA|TRBV5-1|many
TGTGCCAGCAGTTTACTAAACACCGGGGAGCTGTTTTTT
CASSLLNTGELFF
>TRBJ2-2|TRBD2|TRBV12-3/TRBV12-4|NA
TGTGCCAGCACTACGGGGGGGGGAGACACCGGGGAGCTGTTTTTT
CASTTGGGDTGELFF
>TRBJ2-5|NA|TRBV27|NA
TGTGCCAGCAGTCCACAGGTGCGAGAGACCCAGTACTTC
CASSPQVRETQYF
>TRBJ1-2|TRBD1|TRBV27|few
TGTGCCAGCAGTCGATTACCGACAGGGGACGGCTACACCTTC
CASSRLPTGDGYTF
>TRBJ2-7|NA|TRBV2|NA
TGTGCCAGCAGTGACCCGGACAGAGGCTACGTAGAGCAGTACTTC
CASSDPDRGYVEQYF
>TRBJ2-7|NA|TRBV7-9|few
TGTGCCAGCATGGGGGAACCCTACGAGCAGTACTTC
CASMGEPYEQYF
>TRBJ2-1|NA|TRBV29-1|NA
TGCAGCGTTGACCCTAGGGCCCCTGACAATGAGCAGTTCTTC
CSVDPRAPDNEQFF
>TRBJ2-4|NA|TRBV6-2/TRBV6-3|many
TGTGCCAGCAGTTTCGACAGCAAAAACATTCAGTACTTC
CASSFDSKNIQYF
>TRBJ2-7|NA|TRBV29-1|few
TGCAGCCGAAAGCGGGCACCTACGACGGGGCAGTACTTC
CSRKRAPTTGQYF